The source of this T cell receptor (beta chain) is a study of T cell repertoires in cytomegalovirus infection (dated by TCRdb to the late 2010s). About the study as a whole: Donor HLA type was relevant to the analysis, as public TCR beta signatures indicated carriage of CMV infection together with the matching HLA type. The research as a whole found: Carriers of CMV infection plus the relevant HLA type were discriminated by the cumulative frequency of public TCR beta family members in the study cohort and in an independent roughly 340-donor cohort. The ex vivo response was dominated by HLA-C-restricted CMV-specific TCR beta clonotypes, and the single most frequent clonotype in two of eight donors was supplied by these HLA-C-restricted clonotypes.

This sample was sequenced with an Illumina HiSeq 1500. TCRdb reprocessed the public reads (quality trimming at Q25 with fastp, clone calling with MiXCR) and kept in-frame beta chains. Identical CDR3 proteins give one entry, which carries the most common genes and DNA. The sample table holds around 490,000 distinct CDR3 sequences, of which less than 30% were seen once. Less than 15% of the sample belongs to the ten largest clones. This clonotype appeared a few times. No antigen is known for it. Nothing much larger sits one base from this clone, and base qualities are not available. Ends trimmed: V by 7 bases, J by 5 bases; bases unmatched to a gene: 13. Sequences MNHEY (CDR1) and SVGAGI (CDR2) are obtained from the germline V gene. Reading from cysteine to phenylalanine, the CDR3 counts 17 amino acids. Left in the record is the CDR3 DNA by itself, 51 bases read in frame from the first base.

Sequenced input: PBMCs. The rearrangement combines TRBV6-5 with TRBJ2-1; 11 bases in the junction line up with TRBD2. The sequence derives from a human donor in good health (CMV status not recorded). Some clones in this sample may be carry-over from other donors' samples. The DNA sequence reads TGTGCCAGCACCCTCAGAGGGACTAGCGGAACTCACAATGAGCAGTTCTTC. Translated, this is CASTLRGTSGTHNEQFF.